The source of this T cell receptor (beta chain) is a study of Graves' ophthalmopathy and Graves' hyperthyroidism. Germline V gives CDR1 LNHDA, CDR2 SQIVND (reference sequence). The CDR3 contains 12 residues. With 7 bases removed from V and 1 base from J, the gap between germline ends came to 7 bases. Study-wide results and caveats: Most expanded thyroid clonotypes above 0.001 frequency also appeared in blood.

The authors amplified TCR beta CDR3 regions from RNA transcripts. First-round RT-PCR relied on HTBI primers, and a second-round multiplex PCR came next. TCRdb reprocessed the multiplex PCR reads via MiXCR and lists one record per CDR3 protein. The sample consists of 40,000 or so distinct CDR3 sequences, approximately 52% of them appearing once. About this clonotype: Its antigen remains unknown.

The sequence came from an adult man with Graves' ophthalmopathy. This chain uses TRBV19 with TRBJ1-1; a possible D gene is TRBD1 (5 bases). The sample comprised peripheral blood. CDR3 amino acids: CASNGGNTEAFF. The CDR3 nucleotides are TGTGCCAGTAATGGGGGGAACACTGAAGCTTTCTTT.